The subject of this entry is one T cell receptor beta chain. Its antigen is still unknown. A much larger clone lies a single base off, so this may be a read error. The data were obtained in a study of shared clonotypes between healthy human individuals. The study's findings and limits: Generally, naive subsets (rather than memory subsets) showed larger estimated richness. Compared with clonotypes that all four donors shared, non-shared clonotypes had lower generation probabilities. Naive CD4 clonotypes overlapped across a handful of donors at roughly 5%.

The V gene's germline CDR1 is SGHAT and CDR2 FQNNGV. The CDR3 consists of 13 residues. In replicate PCRs of sorted subsets, approximately 200 ng DNA, approximately 30,000 T cell genomes, was used. This table comes from immunoSEQ multiplex PCR, and its TCRdb copy is limited to in-frame clones, with some not included. The sample contains around 2,000,000 clones, over 85% of which appear only once. This TCR was recovered from a man between 18 and 35 years old in good health. The sequencing sample was made of naive CD4+ T cells sorted from blood. Subset denoted: CD45RA+ positively selected. V usage is TRBV11-2 and J usage is TRBJ2-7; tentative D call: TRBD1 (6 bases). This CDR3 reads CASGLHRAYEQYF. The CDR3 coding sequence is TGTGCCAGCGGCTTACACAGGGCCTACGAGCAGTACTTC.